This T cell receptor (beta chain) is from a study of blood T cell repertoires in COVID-19. Study at large: PBMCs, B-cell-depleted T cells, or T cells were the source of the cDNA or gDNA that made up the material.

Assay: immunoSEQ multiplex PCR; the TCRdb copy retains only in-frame clones and omits some. The table includes 250,000 or so clones, roughly 88% detected once. The CDR3 totals 12 residues. V is TRBV23-1 and J is TRBJ1-5; possible D gene TRBD1, 6 bases. TRBV23-1 is placed among ORFs of uncertain function. Material for sequencing was PBMCs or T cells enriched from blood (not recorded which). The origin of this receptor is a middle-aged woman with acute COVID-19. In DNA form, the CDR3 reads TGCGTCCCGCGGGAGGGGGATCAGCCCCAGCATTTT. Encoded protein: CVPREGDQPQHF.